This TCR beta chain came from a study of CD4 T cells in relation to SARS-CoV-2 and coronaviruses. For the study at large: ViraFEST: approximately 10-day antigen culture of PBMCs, then TCR beta CDR3 sequencing. The HLA restriction of the shared crossreactive spike epitopes was mapped.

TCRdb keeps only in-frame clones here, not all; method: immunoSEQ multiplex PCR. The sample has about 20,000 clones; approximately 70% are singletons. As to this clone: Its specificity is not known.

Germline-derived CDR1 and CDR2 are SEHNR and FQNEAQ (reference sequence). V shed 1 base and J shed 5 bases, with 9 bases lying between them. This CDR3 has 14 residues. Unexposed donor CD4+ T cells date from about 2011-2018, before the COVID-19 pandemic. Isolation of CD4+ T cells took place after about eleven days in culture. The material sequenced was CD4+ T cells from PBMCs, cultured in vitro. The rearrangement links TRBV7-9 to TRBJ2-4, with D perhaps matching TRBD1 (5 bases). The receptor comes from a human donor in good health. The chain's CDR3 is CASSLEAGQNIQYF. Written as DNA, the CDR3 is TGTGCCAGCAGCTTAGAGGCAGGGCAAAACATTCAGTACTTC.